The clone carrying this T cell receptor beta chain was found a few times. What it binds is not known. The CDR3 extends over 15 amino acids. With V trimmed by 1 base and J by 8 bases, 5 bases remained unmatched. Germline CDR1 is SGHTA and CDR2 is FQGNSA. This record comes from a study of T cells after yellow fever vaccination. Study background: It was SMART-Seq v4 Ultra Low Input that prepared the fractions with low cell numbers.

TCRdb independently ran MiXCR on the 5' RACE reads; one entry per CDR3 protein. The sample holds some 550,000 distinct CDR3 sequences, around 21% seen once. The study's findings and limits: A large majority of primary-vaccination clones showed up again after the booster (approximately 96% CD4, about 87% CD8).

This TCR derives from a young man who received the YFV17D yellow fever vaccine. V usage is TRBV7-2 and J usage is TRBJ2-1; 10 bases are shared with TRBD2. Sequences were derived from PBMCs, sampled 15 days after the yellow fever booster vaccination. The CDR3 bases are TGTGCCAGCAGCTTAGGACTAGCGGGTAAATATGAGCAGTTCTTC. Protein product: CASSLGLAGKYEQFF.